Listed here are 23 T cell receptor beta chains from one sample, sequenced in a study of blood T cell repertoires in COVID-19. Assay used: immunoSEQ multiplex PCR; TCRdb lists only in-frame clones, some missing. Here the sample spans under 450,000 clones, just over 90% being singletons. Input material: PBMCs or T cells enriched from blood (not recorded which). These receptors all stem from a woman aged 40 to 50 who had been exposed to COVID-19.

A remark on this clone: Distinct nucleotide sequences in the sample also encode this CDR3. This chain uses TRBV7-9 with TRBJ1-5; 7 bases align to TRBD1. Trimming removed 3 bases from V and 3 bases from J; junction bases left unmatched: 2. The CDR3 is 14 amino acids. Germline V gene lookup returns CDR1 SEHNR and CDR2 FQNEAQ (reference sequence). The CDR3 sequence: CASSFQGDNQPQHF. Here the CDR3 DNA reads TGTGCCAGCAGCTTCCAGGGGGACAATCAGCCCCAGCATTTT.

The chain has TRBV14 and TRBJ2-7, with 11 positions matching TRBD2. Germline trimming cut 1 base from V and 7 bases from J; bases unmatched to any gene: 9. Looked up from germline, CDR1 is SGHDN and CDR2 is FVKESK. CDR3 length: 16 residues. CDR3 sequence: CASSQAGSRLAGEQYF. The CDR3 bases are TGTGCCAGCAGCCAAGCGGGTTCGAGACTAGCGGGAGAGCAGTACTTC. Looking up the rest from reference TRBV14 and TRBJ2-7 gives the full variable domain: EAGVTQFPSHSVIEKGQTVTLRCDPISGHDNLYWYRRVMGKEIKFLLHFVKESKQDESGMPNNRFLAERTGGTYSTLKVQPAELEDSGVYFCASSQAGSRLAGEQYFGPGTRLTVT.

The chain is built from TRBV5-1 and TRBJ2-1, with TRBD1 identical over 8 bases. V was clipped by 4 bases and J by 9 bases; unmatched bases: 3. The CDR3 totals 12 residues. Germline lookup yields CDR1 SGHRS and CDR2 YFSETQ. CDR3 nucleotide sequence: TGCGCCAGCAGCCGGACAGGGAGTGAGCAGTTCTTC. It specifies CASSRTGSEQFF.

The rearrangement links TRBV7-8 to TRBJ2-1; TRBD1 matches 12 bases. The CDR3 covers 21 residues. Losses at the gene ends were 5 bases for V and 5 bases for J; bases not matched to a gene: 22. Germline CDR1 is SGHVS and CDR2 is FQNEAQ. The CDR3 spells CASSLDSGQGAYRGPHNEQFF. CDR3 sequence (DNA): TGTGCCAGCAGCCTAGACTCGGGACAGGGGGCTTATCGGGGCCCCCACAATGAGCAGTTCTTC. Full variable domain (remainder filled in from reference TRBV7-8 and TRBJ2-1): GAGVSQSPRYKVAKRGQDVALRCDPISGHVSLFWYQQALGQGPEFLTYFQNEAQLDKSGLPSDRFFAERPEGSVSTLKIQRTQQEDSAVYLCASSLDSGQGAYRGPHNEQFFGPGTRLTVL.

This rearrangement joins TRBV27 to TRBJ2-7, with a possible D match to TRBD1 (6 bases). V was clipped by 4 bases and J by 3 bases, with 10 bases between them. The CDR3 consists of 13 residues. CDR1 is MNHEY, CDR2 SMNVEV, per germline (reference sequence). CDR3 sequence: CASSYRVGYEQYF. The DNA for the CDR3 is TGTGCCAGCAGTTACAGGGTTGGCTACGAGCAGTACTTC.

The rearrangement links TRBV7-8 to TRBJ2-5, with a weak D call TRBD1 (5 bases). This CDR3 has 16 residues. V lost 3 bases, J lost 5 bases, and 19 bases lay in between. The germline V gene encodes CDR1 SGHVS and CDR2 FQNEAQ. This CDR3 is CASSFLAGQGEETQYF. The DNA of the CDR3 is TGTGCCAGCAGCTTTCTCGCAGGCCAGGGTGAGGAGACCCAGTACTTC.

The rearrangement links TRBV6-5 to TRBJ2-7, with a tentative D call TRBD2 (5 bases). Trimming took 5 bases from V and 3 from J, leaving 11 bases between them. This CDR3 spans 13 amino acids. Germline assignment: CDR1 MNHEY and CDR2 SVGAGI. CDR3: CASSRDEGYEQYF. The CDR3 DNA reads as TGTGCCAGCAGTCGGGATGAGGGCTACGAGCAGTACTTC.

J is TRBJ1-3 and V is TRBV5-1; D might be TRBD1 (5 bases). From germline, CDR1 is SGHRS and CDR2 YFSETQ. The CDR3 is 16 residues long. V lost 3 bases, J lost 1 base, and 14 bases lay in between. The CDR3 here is CASSYSDQGSGNTIYF. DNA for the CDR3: TGCGCCAGCAGCTATTCGGATCAGGGTTCTGGAAACACCATATATTTT.

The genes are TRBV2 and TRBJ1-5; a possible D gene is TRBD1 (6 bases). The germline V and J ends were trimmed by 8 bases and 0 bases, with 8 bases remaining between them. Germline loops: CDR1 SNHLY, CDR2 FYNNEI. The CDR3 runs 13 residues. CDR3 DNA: TGTGCCAGCCGGGGGGCTAGCAATCAGCCCCAGCATTTT. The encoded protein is CASRGASNQPQHF.

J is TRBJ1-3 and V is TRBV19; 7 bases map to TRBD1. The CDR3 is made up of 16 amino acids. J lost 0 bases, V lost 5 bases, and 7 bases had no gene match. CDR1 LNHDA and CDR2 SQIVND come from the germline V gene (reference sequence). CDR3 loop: CASSGLQGNSGNTIYF. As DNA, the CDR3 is TGTGCCAGTAGTGGCTTACAGGGGAACTCTGGAAACACCATATATTTT. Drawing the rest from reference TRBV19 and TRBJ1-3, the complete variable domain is DGGITQSPKYLFRKEGQNVTLSCEQNLNHDAMYWYRQDPGQGLRLIYYSQIVNDFQKGDIAEGYSVSREKKESFPLTVTSAQKNPTAFYLCASSGLQGNSGNTIYFGEGSWLTVV.

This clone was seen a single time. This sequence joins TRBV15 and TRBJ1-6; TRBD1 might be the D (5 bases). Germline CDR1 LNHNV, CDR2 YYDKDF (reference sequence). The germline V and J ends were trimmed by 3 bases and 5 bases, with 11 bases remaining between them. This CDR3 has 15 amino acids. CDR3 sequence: CATSRYGGDNSPLHF. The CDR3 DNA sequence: TGTGCCACCAGCAGGTACGGGGGGGATAATTCACCCCTCCACTTT.

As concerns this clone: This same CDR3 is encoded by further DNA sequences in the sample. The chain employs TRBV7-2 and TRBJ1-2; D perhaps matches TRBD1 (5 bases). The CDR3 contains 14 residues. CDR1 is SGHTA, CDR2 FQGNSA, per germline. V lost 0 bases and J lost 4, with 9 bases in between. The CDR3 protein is CASSLAPGGYGYTF. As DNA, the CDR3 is TGTGCCAGCAGCTTAGCGCCGGGGGGCTATGGCTACACCTTC. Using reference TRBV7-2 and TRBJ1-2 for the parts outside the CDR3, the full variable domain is GAGVSQSPSNKVTEKGKDVELRCDPISGHTALYWYRQSLGQGLEFLIYFQGNSAPDKSGLPSDRFSAERTGGSVSTLTIQRTQQEDSAVYLCASSLAPGGYGYTFGSGTRLTVV.

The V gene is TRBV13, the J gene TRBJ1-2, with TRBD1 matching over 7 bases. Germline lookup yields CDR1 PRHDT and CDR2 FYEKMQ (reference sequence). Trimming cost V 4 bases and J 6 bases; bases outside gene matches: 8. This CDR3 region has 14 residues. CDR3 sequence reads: CASSSGTAHDGYTF. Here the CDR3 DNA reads TGTGCCAGCAGCTCCGGGACAGCCCATGATGGCTACACCTTC.

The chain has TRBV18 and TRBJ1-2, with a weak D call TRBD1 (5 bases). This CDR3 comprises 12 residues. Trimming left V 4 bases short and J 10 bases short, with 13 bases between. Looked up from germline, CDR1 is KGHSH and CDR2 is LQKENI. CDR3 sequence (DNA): TGTGCCAGCTCACGAATACAGGAAGCCTACACCTTC. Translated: CASSRIQEAYTF.

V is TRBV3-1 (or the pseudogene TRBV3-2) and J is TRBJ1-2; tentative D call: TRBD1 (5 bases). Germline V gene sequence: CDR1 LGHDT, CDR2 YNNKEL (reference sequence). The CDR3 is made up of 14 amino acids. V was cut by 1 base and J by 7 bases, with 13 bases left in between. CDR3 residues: CASSQVSRVGGYTF. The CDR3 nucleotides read TGTGCCAGCAGCCAAGTTTCCAGGGTAGGTGGCTACACCTTC.

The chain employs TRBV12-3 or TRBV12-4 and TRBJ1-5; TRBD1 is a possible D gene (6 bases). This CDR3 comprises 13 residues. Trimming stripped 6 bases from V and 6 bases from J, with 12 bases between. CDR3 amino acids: CASSPTGTQPQHF. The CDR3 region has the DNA TGTGCCAGCAGCCCCACAGGGACTCAGCCCCAGCATTTT.

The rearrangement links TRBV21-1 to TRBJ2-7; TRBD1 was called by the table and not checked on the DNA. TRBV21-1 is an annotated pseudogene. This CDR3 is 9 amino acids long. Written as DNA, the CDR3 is TGTGCCAGCAGTTTCAAGCAGTACTTC. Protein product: CASSFKQYF.

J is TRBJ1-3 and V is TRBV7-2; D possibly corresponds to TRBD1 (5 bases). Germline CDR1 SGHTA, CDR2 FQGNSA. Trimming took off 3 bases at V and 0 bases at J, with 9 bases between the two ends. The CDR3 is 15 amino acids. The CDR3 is CASSLYRTSGNTIYF. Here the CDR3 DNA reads TGTGCCAGCAGCTTGTACAGGACCTCTGGAAACACCATATATTTT.

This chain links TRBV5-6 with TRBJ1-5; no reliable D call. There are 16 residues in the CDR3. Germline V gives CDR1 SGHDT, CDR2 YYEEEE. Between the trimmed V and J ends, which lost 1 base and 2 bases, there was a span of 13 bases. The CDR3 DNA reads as TGTGCCAGCAGCTTGATGGAGGGAAGGGGCAATCAGCCCCAGCATTTT. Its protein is CASSLMEGRGNQPQHF. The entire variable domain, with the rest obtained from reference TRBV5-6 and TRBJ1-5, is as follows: DAGVTQSPTHLIKTRGQQVTLRCSPKSGHDTVSWYQQALGQGPQFIFQYYEEEERQRGNFPDRFSGHQFPNYSSELNVNALLLGDSALYLCASSLMEGRGNQPQHFGDGTRLSIL.

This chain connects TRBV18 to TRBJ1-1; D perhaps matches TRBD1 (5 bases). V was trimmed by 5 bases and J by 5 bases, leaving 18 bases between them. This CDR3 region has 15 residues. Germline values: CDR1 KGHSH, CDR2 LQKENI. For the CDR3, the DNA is TGTGCCAGCTCAAGAGACAGTAACGGAGATACTGAAGCTTTCTTT. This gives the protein CASSRDSNGDTEAFF.

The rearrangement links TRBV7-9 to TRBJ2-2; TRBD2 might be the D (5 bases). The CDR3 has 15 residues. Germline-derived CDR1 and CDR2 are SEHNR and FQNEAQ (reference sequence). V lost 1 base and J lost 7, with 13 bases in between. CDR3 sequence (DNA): TGTGCCAGCAGCTTAGGAGGGAGCGGCGGCGGGGAGCTGTTTTTT. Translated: CASSLGGSGGGELFF.

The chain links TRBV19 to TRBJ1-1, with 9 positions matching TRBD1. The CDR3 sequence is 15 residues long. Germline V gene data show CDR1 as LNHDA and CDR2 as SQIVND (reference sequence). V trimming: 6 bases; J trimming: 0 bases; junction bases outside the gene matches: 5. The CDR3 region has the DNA TGTGCCAGTAGGGACAGGGGTGCTATGAACACTGAAGCTTTCTTT. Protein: CASRDRGAMNTEAFF. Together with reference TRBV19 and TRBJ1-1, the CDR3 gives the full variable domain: DGGITQSPKYLFRKEGQNVTLSCEQNLNHDAMYWYRQDPGQGLRLIYYSQIVNDFQKGDIAEGYSVSREKKESFPLTVTSAQKNPTAFYLCASRDRGAMNTEAFFGQGTRLTVV.

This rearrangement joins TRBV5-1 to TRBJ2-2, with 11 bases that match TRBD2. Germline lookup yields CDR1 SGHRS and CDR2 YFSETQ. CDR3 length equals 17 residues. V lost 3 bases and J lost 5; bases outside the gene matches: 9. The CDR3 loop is CASSSGLAGGGTGELFF. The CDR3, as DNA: TGCGCCAGCAGCTCCGGACTAGCGGGCGGGGGGACCGGGGAGCTGTTTTTT.